These T cell receptor beta chains were read from a single sample in a study of early T cells in non-severe SARS-CoV-2 infection. Each CDR3 protein gets one entry after TCRdb re-called the 5' RACE reads with MiXCR. The table shows roughly 69,000 distinct CDR3 sequences, with 10% occurring only once. The input for sequencing was whole blood, taken at baseline. Every receptor here comes from an adult who was a healthcare worker with PCR-confirmed SARS-CoV-2 infection or an uninfected control (not recorded which). Each CDR3 is given without its conserved first and last residue.

v_gene	j_gene	CDR3aa
TRBV7-2	TRBJ2-7	ASSLEGGRALEQY
TRBV25-1	TRBJ1-3	ASSEYRAGGNTIY
TRBV6-5	TRBJ2-7	ASSYSLGGSYEQY
TRBV20-1	TRBJ2-7	SAITSGMTYEQY
TRBV28	TRBJ1-4	ASSFEGATNEKLF
TRBV5-8	TRBJ2-3	ASSLGRELHTQY
TRBV3-1	TRBJ2-2	ASSQGVGDRTGELF
TRBV20-1	TRBJ2-5	SASSGTRQETQY
TRBV7-9	TRBJ2-1	ASSLERTSDSYNEQF
TRBV28	TRBJ2-6	ASMRSSPGANVLT
TRBV7-8	TRBJ1-2	ASSLREEDYGYT
TRBV27	TRBJ1-5	ALGAVGCSNQPQH
TRBV5-1	TRBJ1-2	ASSAVPDSRQGYT
TRBV20-1	TRBJ1-1	SARDYGLMNTEAF
TRBV3-1	TRBJ2-1	ASSHNPVDRLAKQF
TRBV2	TRBJ1-4	ASLFLENEKLF
TRBV20-1	TRBJ1-6	SARSVRQRNSPLH
TRBV29-1	TRBJ1-1	SVLVWRDTEAF
TRBV6-2/TRBV6-3	TRBJ1-1	ASSYPQGYYTNTEAF
TRBV7-2	TRBJ2-7	ASSAVGGLGEQY
TRBV7-9	TRBJ1-3	ASSKDRAGFSGNTIY
TRBV7-2	TRBJ2-1	ASTSSGQGPYNEQF
TRBV29-1	TRBJ2-3	SGAGDYTDTQY
TRBV7-3	TRBJ1-1	ASSWNRNTEAF
TRBV28	TRBJ2-4	ASSAFRSFALAKNIQY
TRBV29-1	TRBJ1-1	SVGTLNTEAF
TRBV5-1	TRBJ1-4	ASSFRGLSEKLF
TRBV6-2/TRBV6-3	TRBJ2-1	ASSYSLAGRTLQF
TRBV28	TRBJ2-7	ASQNIGSSYEQY
TRBV7-2	TRBJ2-1	ASSLWAGGTHEQF
TRBV3-1	TRBJ2-2	ASSQGGSNTGELF
TRBV28	TRBJ2-7	ASRTGLAGSYEQY
TRBV4-2	TRBJ2-1	ASSQDTGQKVNEQF
TRBV28	TRBJ2-7	ASRTGAGEQY
TRBV7-2	TRBJ2-6	ASSSPEAGANVLT
TRBV7-3	TRBJ2-2	ASSPGAGYAGELF
TRBV7-2	TRBJ1-2	ASRLTEGSYGYT
TRBV12-3/TRBV12-4	TRBJ2-3	ASSIGQVEADTQY